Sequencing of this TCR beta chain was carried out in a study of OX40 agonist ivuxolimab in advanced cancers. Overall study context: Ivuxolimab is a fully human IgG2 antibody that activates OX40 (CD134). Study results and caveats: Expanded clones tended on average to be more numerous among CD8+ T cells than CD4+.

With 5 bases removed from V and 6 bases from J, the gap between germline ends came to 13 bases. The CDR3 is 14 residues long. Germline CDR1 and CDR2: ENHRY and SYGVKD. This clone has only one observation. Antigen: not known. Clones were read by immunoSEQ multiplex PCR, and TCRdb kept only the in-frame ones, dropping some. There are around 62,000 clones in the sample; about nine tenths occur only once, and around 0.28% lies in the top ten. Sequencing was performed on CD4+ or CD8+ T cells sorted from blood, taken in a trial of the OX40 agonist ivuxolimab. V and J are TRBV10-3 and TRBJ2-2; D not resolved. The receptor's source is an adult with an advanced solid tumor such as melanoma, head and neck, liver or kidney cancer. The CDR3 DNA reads TGTGCCATCAGTCCTACAGAGAAGTCCGGGGAGCTGTTTTTT. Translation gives CAISPTEKSGELFF.